One T cell receptor (beta chain) is described in this entry. CDR1 and CDR2 from the germline V gene are GTSNPN and SVGIG (reference sequence). The trim removed 6 bases at V and 6 bases at J, leaving 3 bases unmatched. This CDR3 is 12 amino acids long. This record comes from a study of blood T cell repertoires in COVID-19. About the study: Material from acute and convalescent COVID-19 was sourced from the United States, Italy and Spain. The analysed material was cDNA or gDNA that came from T cells, B-cell-depleted T cells, or PBMCs.

This table comes from immunoSEQ multiplex PCR, and its TCRdb copy is limited to in-frame clones, with some not included. Of some 190,000 clones in the sample, more than 70% are singletons; the top ten hold about 6.8%. Sequenced sample: peripheral blood. The source is a woman in her 40s who had recovered from COVID-19. The V call is TRBV30, the J call TRBJ1-5, with 9 positions matching TRBD1. The CDR3 nucleotides read TGTGCCTGCGACAGGGGGGGTCAGCCCCAGCATTTT. Protein product: CACDRGGQPQHF.